This T cell receptor beta chain was captured by sequencing in a study of shared clonotypes between healthy human individuals. Method: immunoSEQ multiplex PCR; TCRdb's copy keeps in-frame clones and lacks some. The sample carries some 2 million clones, roughly 94% recorded once. The CDR3 is made up of 18 amino acids. Germline V lookup: CDR1 MNHEY, CDR2 SMNVEV (reference sequence). J gave up 4 bases and V 0 bases, and 11 bases lay outside the gene matches. Naive CD8 cells comprised CD45RO-negative, CCR7-positively selected cells, excluding terminally differentiated effector memory CD45RA+ cells. Sequencing was carried out using naive CD8+ T cells sorted from blood. The clonotype comes from a man aged 18-30 years in good health. The chain combines TRBV27 with TRBJ2-5; TRBD2 aligns across 10 bases. CDR3 amino acids: CASSLSPSGRRGGETQYF. As DNA, the CDR3 is TGTGCCAGCAGTTTATCTCCTAGCGGGAGACGGGGGGGAGAGACCCAGTACTTC.